The 31 T cell receptor beta chains below were found in one sample sequenced in a study of blood T cell repertoires in COVID-19. Assay: immunoSEQ multiplex PCR; the TCRdb copy retains only in-frame clones and omits some. Here the sample spans 50,000 to 60,000 clones, over 75% being singletons. Sample: peripheral blood. Receptors were obtained from a woman of 80 years or more with COVID-19, enrolled during active disease.

In its sample, this clone was seen once. V gene TRBV12-5 combines with J gene TRBJ1-6, with a possible D match to TRBD1 (5 bases). In germline, CDR1 is LGHNT, CDR2 FRNRAP. The CDR3 sequence is 15 residues long. The CDR3 sequence: CSSDNPSSYNSPLHF. DNA of the CDR3: TGTTCGTCGGACAACCCGAGCTCCTATAATTCACCCCTCCACTTT. Combining the CDR3 with reference TRBV12-5 and TRBJ1-6 gives the whole variable domain DARVTQTPRHKVTEMGQEVTMRCQPILGHNTVFWYRQTMMQGLELLAYFRNRAPLDDSGMPKDRFSAEMPDATLATLKIQPSEPRDSAVYFCSSDNPSSYNSPLHFGNGTRLTVT.

This chain joins TRBV30 and TRBJ1-4; D may be TRBD1 (5 bases). CDR1 and CDR2 from the germline V gene are GTSNPN and SVGIG (reference sequence). Trimming took 6 bases from V and 7 from J, leaving 12 bases between them. The CDR3 totals 12 residues. The CDR3 reads CACGKGIEKLFF. The CDR3 DNA reads TGTGCCTGCGGTAAGGGGATTGAAAAACTGTTTTTT.

CDR3 nucleotides: TGTGCCAGCAGCTCCGTAGGGACAGCCGACTTCTCCCAAGAGACCCAGTACTTC. Translation: CASSSVGTADFSQETQYF. V usage is TRBV5-6 and J usage is TRBJ2-5; 7 nucleotides agree with TRBD1. The CDR3 is 18 amino acids. V trimming: 3 bases; J trimming: 1 base; junction bases outside the gene matches: 15. Germline-derived CDR1 and CDR2 are SGHDT and YYEEEE.

The chain recombines TRBV9 with TRBJ2-7, with 10 bases that match TRBD1. CDR1 is SGDLS, CDR2 YYNGEE, per germline. The CDR3 runs 15 residues. Losses at the gene ends were 0 bases for V and 2 bases for J; bases not matched to a gene: 2. CDR3 sequence: CASSVAGTGAYEQYF. The CDR3 nucleotides are TGTGCCAGCAGCGTAGCCGGGACAGGGGCCTACGAGCAGTACTTC.

V gene TRBV5-4 combines with J gene TRBJ2-7, with D possibly matching TRBD1 (7 bases). This CDR3 contains 13 residues. Germline V gene lookup returns CDR1 SGHNT and CDR2 YYREEE (reference sequence). The V end was cut by 4 bases, the J end by 7 bases, with 15 bases between. The CDR3 sequence is CASSPLTGREQYF. The CDR3 DNA reads as TGTGCCAGCAGCCCGCTGACAGGGAGGGAGCAGTACTTC.

The chain employs TRBV19 and TRBJ1-5; D call uncertain. CDR3 length: 12 residues. Germline assignment: CDR1 LNHDA and CDR2 SQIVND (reference sequence). V was clipped by 6 bases and J by 7 bases, with 10 bases between them. The CDR3 here is CASRRTAQPQHF. For the CDR3, the DNA is TGTGCCAGTAGGAGAACAGCCCAGCCCCAGCATTTT.

This rearrangement joins TRBV28 to TRBJ1-2; 7 positions match TRBD1. Trimming removed 6 bases from V and 10 bases from J; junction bases left unmatched: 8. The germline gives CDR1 MDHEN, CDR2 SYDVKM. The CDR3 extends over 12 amino acids. The CDR3 DNA reads TGTGCCAGCAGCAGCCAAACAGGGGACTACACCTTC. Encoded protein: CASSSQTGDYTF.

The rearrangement joins TRBV7-9 to TRBJ2-6; TRBD1 agrees at 7 bases. CDR3 length: 16 amino acids. Germline V lookup: CDR1 SEHNR, CDR2 FQNEAQ (reference sequence). J gave up 2 bases and V 1 base, and 2 bases lay outside the gene matches. CDR3 amino acids: CASSLGDRAGANVLTF. CDR3 DNA: TGTGCCAGCAGCTTAGGAGACAGGGCTGGGGCCAACGTCCTGACTTTC.

This sequence joins TRBV9 and TRBJ1-1; D gene ambiguous. Germline CDR1 SGDLS, CDR2 YYNGEE. V lost 0 bases and J 7 bases, leaving 16 bases between the germline ends. This CDR3 comprises 15 residues. The CDR3: CASSVGFVGVDEAFF. CDR3 DNA: TGTGCCAGCAGCGTAGGTTTCGTCGGGGTGGATGAAGCTTTCTTT.

This clone occurred once. The rearrangement joins TRBV30 to TRBJ2-1, with 12 bases lining up with TRBD2. CDR3 size: 18 residues. Germline V gene data show CDR1 as GTSNPN and CDR2 as SVGIG (reference sequence). V shed 0 bases and J 7 bases; nucleotides not matched to a gene: 13. Here the CDR3 DNA reads TGTGCCTGGAGTGTATGGGCTAGCGGGAGGGCCAGACGGAATGAGCAGTTCTTC. This encodes CAWSVWASGRARRNEQFF.

V gene TRBV28 combines with J gene TRBJ1-5; TRBD1 matches 9 bases. Germline V gene lookup returns CDR1 MDHEN and CDR2 SYDVKM. There are 14 residues in the CDR3. V trimming: 7 bases; J trimming: 4 bases; junction bases outside the gene matches: 5. The CDR3 reads CASNSGTGNQPQHF. In DNA form, the CDR3 reads TGTGCCAGCAATTCCGGGACAGGGAATCAGCCCCAGCATTTT.

The genes are TRBV25-1 and TRBJ2-5; weak D call: TRBD1 (6 bases). With 8 bases removed from V and 5 bases from J, the gap between germline ends came to 15 bases. The length of the CDR3 is 13 residues. CDR1 is MGHDK, CDR2 SYGVNS, per germline. In DNA, the CDR3 is TGTGCCAGCGGGTACAGGGACGGGGAGACCCAGTACTTC. Translation: CASGYRDGETQYF.

The chain recombines TRBV28 with TRBJ1-2; the D is unclear. Trimming cost V 5 bases and J 0 bases, with 13 bases left between them. The CDR3 runs 15 residues. Germline V gene data show CDR1 as MDHEN and CDR2 as SYDVKM. CDR3 DNA: TGTGCCAGCAGTCCCCTGCAGGAAGCTAACTATGGCTACACCTTC. It specifies CASSPLQEANYGYTF.

This clone appeared once. V and J are TRBV2 and TRBJ1-2, with no clear D. The CDR3 totals 15 residues. The ends were cut back, 1 base at V and 2 bases at J, with 11 bases in the middle. CDR1 is SNHLY, CDR2 FYNNEI, per germline. Here the CDR3 DNA reads TGTGCCAGCAGTGAAGAACTACGAGGGAACTATGGCTACACCTTC. This sequence encodes CASSEELRGNYGYTF.

This clone was detected a few times. The chain uses TRBV5-1 and TRBJ2-1; 8 bases fit TRBD2. The CDR3 consists of 16 residues. Germline assignment: CDR1 SGHRS and CDR2 YFSETQ. V was clipped by 3 bases and J by 7 bases; unmatched bases: 12. The CDR3 DNA follows: TGCGCCAGCAGCTCGGCCGGGACTAGGGAGAAAAATGAGCAGTTCTTC. This gives the protein CASSSAGTREKNEQFF.

This clone was counted a few times. The chain is built from TRBV5-5 and TRBJ1-4; no definite D call. CDR3 size: 16 residues. Deletions cut 0 bases from V and 2 bases from J, with 11 bases between. Germline loops: CDR1 SGHKS, CDR2 YYEKEE (reference sequence). This chain's CDR3 is CASSLESPGTNEKLFF. In DNA, the CDR3 is TGTGCCAGCAGCTTGGAAAGCCCCGGGACTAATGAAAAACTGTTTTTT.

V and J are TRBV4-1 and TRBJ2-2; TRBD1 aligns across 9 bases. The length of the CDR3 is 16 residues. V was clipped by 3 bases and J by 3 bases; unmatched bases: 5. Looked up from germline, CDR1 is MGHRA and CDR2 is YSYEKL. The DNA for the CDR3 is TGCGCCAGCAGCCAGAAGACAGGGGGGGACACCGGGGAGCTGTTTTTT. Amino acid sequence: CASSQKTGGDTGELFF.

V and J are TRBV3-1 (or the pseudogene TRBV3-2) and TRBJ1-2, with D unclear. The V end was cut by 1 base, the J end by 5 bases, with 11 bases between. Germline V gives CDR1 LGHDT, CDR2 YNNKEL (reference sequence). This CDR3 has 14 amino acids. The CDR3 bases are TGTGCCAGCAGCCAAGCCCGAGGTTCTTATGGCTACACCTTC. It yields the protein CASSQARGSYGYTF.

The V gene is TRBV19, the J gene TRBJ1-5; 9 positions match TRBD1. Germline V gene sequence: CDR1 LNHDA, CDR2 SQIVND (reference sequence). The CDR3 covers 18 residues. J was trimmed by 3 bases and V by 2 bases; bases with no gene match: 11. The CDR3 loop reads CASSIIGTGKLNNQPQHF. CDR3 in DNA: TGTGCCAGTAGTATAATAGGGACAGGGAAATTAAACAATCAGCCCCAGCATTTT.

This clone was counted only a few times. This chain links TRBV6-5 with TRBJ1-2; 7 bases are shared with TRBD1. Trimming took 9 bases from V and 3 from J; bases not matched to a gene: 7. Germline values: CDR1 MNHEY, CDR2 SVGAGI. CDR3 length: 13 residues. The CDR3 DNA reads as TGTGCCAGTCCGAGGGGGCGCGACTATGGCTACACCTTC. This codes for CASPRGRDYGYTF.

This clone was counted once. The chain has TRBV21-1 and TRBJ2-5; TRBD2, the table's D call, was not compared with the DNA. TRBV21-1 is a pseudogene. The CDR3 loop spans 16 amino acids. Written as DNA, the CDR3 is TGTGCCAGCAGCAAAAAAGGGCGGGAGAAGATGTGGACCCAGTACTTC. Translating gives CASSKKGREKMWTQYF.

The chain recombines TRBV29-1 with TRBJ2-7; the match to TRBD1 covers 8 bases. Per the germline V gene, CDR1 is SQVTM and CDR2 is ANQGSEA. V was pared by 3 bases and J by 5 bases, with 6 bases of the junction left unmatched. CDR3 length equals 13 residues. The CDR3 sequence: CSVDPGTGHEQYF. CDR3 bases: TGCAGCGTTGACCCCGGGACAGGACACGAGCAGTACTTC.

This rearrangement joins TRBV15 to TRBJ2-7, with D possibly being TRBD2 (5 bases). Trimming removed 0 bases at V and 3 bases at J, with 12 bases between. CDR3 size: 15 residues. The germline CDR1 and CDR2 sequences are LNHNV and YYDKDF (reference sequence). CDR3 sequence (DNA): TGTGCCACCAGCAGAGAGCGGAGTGGGAGCTACGAGCAGTACTTC. It yields the protein CATSRERSGSYEQYF. The full variable domain, in which reference TRBV15 and TRBJ2-7 provide the parts outside the CDR3, is DAMVIQNPRYQVTQFGKPVTLSCSQTLNHNVMYWYQQKSSQAPKLLFHYYDKDFNNEADTPDNFQSRRPNTSFCFLDIRSPGLGDTAMYLCATSRERSGSYEQYFGPGTRLTVT.

This clone was picked up one time. The chain recombines TRBV3-1 (or the pseudogene TRBV3-2) with TRBJ1-6, with 8 bases aligning to TRBD1. CDR3 length equals 17 residues. Germline CDR1 is LGHDT and CDR2 is YNNKEL (reference sequence). J gave up 3 bases and V 1 base, and 5 bases lay outside the gene matches. The CDR3 nucleotides are TGTGCCAGCAGCCAAGGGACAGGGAGGGACTATAATTCACCCCTCCACTTT. This codes for CASSQGTGRDYNSPLHF.

The chain combines TRBV5-4 with TRBJ2-1; TRBD1 is a possible D gene (6 bases). Germline-derived CDR1 and CDR2 are SGHNT and YYREEE (reference sequence). The CDR3 totals 13 residues. Trimming pared 2 bases from V and 6 bases from J, leaving 9 bases between. The CDR3 here is CASSLQGINEQFF. CDR3 bases: TGTGCCAGCAGCTTACAGGGTATCAATGAGCAGTTCTTC.

A word on this clone: Its ends do not fully match the called genes, so a read error is possible. V usage is TRBV6-5 and J usage is TRBJ1-5, with TRBD1 as a possible D gene (6 bases). The germline V gene encodes CDR1 MNHEY and CDR2 SVGAGI. The CDR3 extends over 14 amino acids. CDR3: CVSEGLQGGQPQHF. CDR3 nucleotide sequence: TGTGTCAGCGAGGGATTACAGGGCGGTCAGCCCCAGCATTTT.

For the CDR3, the DNA is TGCAGCGTCGTCGGGAGCGGGAGCTCCTACAATGAGCAGTTCTTC. It specifies CSVVGSGSSYNEQFF. The V call is TRBV29-1, the J call TRBJ2-1; 8 nucleotides match TRBD2. Germline V CDR1 and CDR2: SQVTM, ANQGSEA. The CDR3 is 15 amino acids. With V trimmed by 6 bases and J by 0 bases, 7 bases remained unmatched.

This rearrangement joins TRBV3-1 (or the pseudogene TRBV3-2) to TRBJ1-5, with D tentatively TRBD1 (5 bases). The V end lost 4 bases, the J end lost 0 bases, and 10 bases lay between the germline ends. The CDR3 extends over 15 amino acids. Germline V CDR1 and CDR2: LGHDT, YNNKEL (reference sequence). CDR3: CASSRGSNSNQPQHF. For the CDR3, the DNA is TGTGCCAGCAGCCGGGGCAGCAATAGCAATCAGCCCCAGCATTTT.

The chain links TRBV28 to TRBJ2-3; TRBD1 might be the D (5 bases). The CDR3 consists of 14 residues. Trimming removed 10 bases at V and 2 bases at J, with 16 bases between. CDR1 MDHEN and CDR2 SYDVKM come from the germline V gene. CDR3 sequence: CATGGRQYTDTQYF. CDR3 nucleotides: TGTGCCACCGGCGGTAGACAGTACACAGATACGCAGTATTTT.

This chain joins TRBV3-1 (or the pseudogene TRBV3-2) and TRBJ2-1; D possibly corresponds to TRBD1 (5 bases). Between the trimmed V and J ends, which lost 1 base and 1 base, there was a span of 11 bases. Germline V gene data show CDR1 as LGHDT and CDR2 as YNNKEL (reference sequence). The CDR3 spans 16 residues. The CDR3 region is CASSQVWTNSYNEQFF. The CDR3 region has the DNA TGTGCCAGCAGCCAAGTTTGGACAAATTCCTACAATGAGCAGTTCTTC.

This chain connects TRBV5-1 to TRBJ2-3, with 10 nucleotides matching TRBD2. The germline gives CDR1 SGHRS, CDR2 YFSETQ. With V trimmed by 0 bases and J by 4 bases, 8 bases remained unmatched. This CDR3 region has 17 residues. This CDR3 reads CASSLELAGHPADTQYF. The CDR3 DNA is TGCGCCAGCAGCTTGGAACTAGCGGGACACCCCGCAGATACGCAGTATTTT. The full variable domain, with the rest looked up from reference TRBV5-1 and TRBJ2-3, is KAGVTQTPRYLIKTRGQQVTLSCSPISGHRSVSWYQQTPGQGLQFLFEYFSETQRNKGNFPGRFSGRQFSNSRSEMNVSTLELGDSALYLCASSLELAGHPADTQYFGPGTRLTVL.